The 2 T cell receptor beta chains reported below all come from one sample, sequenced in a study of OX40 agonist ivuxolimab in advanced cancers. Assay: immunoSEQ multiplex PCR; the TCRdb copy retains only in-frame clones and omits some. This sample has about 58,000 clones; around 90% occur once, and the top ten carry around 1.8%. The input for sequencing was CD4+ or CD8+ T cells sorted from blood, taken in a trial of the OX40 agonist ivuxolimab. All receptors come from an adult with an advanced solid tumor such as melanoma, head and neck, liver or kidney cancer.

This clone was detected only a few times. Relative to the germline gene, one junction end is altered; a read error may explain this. The CDR3 is CASNLQGLYGYTF. The CDR3 DNA sequence: TGTGCCAGCAACTTGCAGGGCCTATATGGCTACACCTTC. V is TRBV5-4 and J is TRBJ1-2, with a possible D match to TRBD1 (5 bases). CDR1 SGHNT and CDR2 YYREEE come from the germline V gene (reference sequence). The CDR3 runs to 13 residues.

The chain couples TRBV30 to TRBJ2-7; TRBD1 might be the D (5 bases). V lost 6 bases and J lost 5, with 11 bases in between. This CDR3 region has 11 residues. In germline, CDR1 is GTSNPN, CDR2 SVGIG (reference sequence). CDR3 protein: CACGRADEQYF. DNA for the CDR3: TGTGCCTGCGGCAGGGCGGACGAGCAGTACTTC.